This TCR beta chain was sequenced for a study of cytomegalovirus exposure and HLA in healthy donors. Overall study context: Genotyping showed less than 85% of roughly 400 donors falling in the Caucasian-associated ancestry cluster.

Of note for this clone: Antigen specificity is unknown.

With 60 Vbeta and 13 Jbeta primers, the PCR was carried out. In the original analysis: Approximately 83 million unique TCR beta chains, roughly 10 million shared, were counted in a later analysis. Profiling relied on immunoSEQ multiplex PCR, and the TCRdb table lists in-frame clones only, not all of them. That table gives V, J and clone size, and the DNA gave D and trimming. Among 95,000 to 100,000 clones listed, roughly 80% were seen once. Broader study findings: TCR beta sequences reportedly predicted the HLA-A and HLA-B alleles of most subjects accurately.

CDR3 length equals 14 residues. Germline-derived CDR1 and CDR2 are SGHTA and FQGNSA. The ends were cut back, 0 bases at V and 6 bases at J, with 12 bases in the middle. The sample comprised PBMCs. The sequence was obtained from a man aged 35-49 years in good health and CMV-seronegative. This chain uses TRBV7-2 with TRBJ2-7; possible D gene TRBD1, 6 bases. The CDR3 sequence: CASSLAREQGEQYF. DNA for the CDR3: TGTGCCAGCAGCTTAGCCAGGGAACAGGGCGAGCAGTACTTC.